The clone carrying this T cell receptor beta chain was counted a few times. Its specificity is not known. The germline V gene encodes CDR1 SGHTA and CDR2 FQGTGA. The CDR3 has 17 amino acids. V was pared by 3 bases and J by 1 base, with 18 bases between. The data originate from a study of T-cell reconstitution after alpha-beta-depleted transplantation in children. Study-level results: Day-60 TCRbeta diversity that was high in some patients was derived from surviving recipient T cells and thymic progenitors. T-cell numbers and diversity, one year after transplant, stemmed largely from T cells that were newly produced. It was reported that alpha-beta T cells came from several hundred expanded graft clones (about two months after transplant).

Preparation of the TCRbeta library was carried out with unique molecular identifiers. A single record per CDR3 protein comes from TCRdb applying MiXCR to the PCR reads. This table holds about 830,000 distinct CDR3 sequences, 16% found once. V usage is TRBV7-3 and J usage is TRBJ2-5, with a tentative D call TRBD1 (6 bases). The material was PBMCs, mostly from graft donor cells, obtained 360 days after TCRalphabeta/CD19-depleted stem cell transplant. This sequence was found in a male patient between 5 and 17 years old who had a stem cell transplant for acute lymphoblastic leukemia, so the T cells may come from the graft donor. The CDR3, as DNA: TGTGCCAGCAGCTTTGGGCCCTCCGGACAGAGCCAAGAGACCCAGTACTTC. It codes for CASSFGPSGQSQETQYF.